This is a list of T cell receptor beta chains from one sample in a study of cytotoxic CD8 clonotypes in ibrutinib-treated CLL. Libraries were prepared by immunoSEQ multiplex PCR; TCRdb keeps only in-frame clonotypes and omits some of them. Of some 92,000 clones in the sample, roughly 80% were seen once. The specimen comprised PBMCs, sampled after 24 months of ibrutinib treatment. These TCRs come from a human donor with chronic lymphocytic leukemia. The CDR3 runs from the conserved cysteine through the conserved F or W. Each record gives: D gene, J gene, clone size, V gene, CDR3 protein, CDR3 DNA. D genes are given only for firm matches. Clone size is shown for a subset of rows, as once, few, many or a class of expanded clone.

d_gene: TRBD1
j_gene: TRBJ1-6
abundance: -
v_gene: TRBV4-3
CDR3aa: CASSQGQEAPLHF
CDR3nt: TGCGCCAGCAGCCAGGGACAGGAGGCACCCCTCCACTTT

d_gene: -
j_gene: TRBJ2-1
abundance: -
v_gene: TRBV2
CDR3aa: CASRRPLEQFF
CDR3nt: TGTGCCAGCAGACGCCCGCTTGAGCAGTTCTTC

d_gene: -
j_gene: TRBJ2-3
abundance: -
v_gene: TRBV18
CDR3aa: CASSPLGLASTDTQYF
CDR3nt: TGTGCCAGCTCACCCCTCGGGCTAGCTAGCACAGATACGCAGTATTTT

d_gene: -
j_gene: TRBJ1-2
abundance: -
v_gene: TRBV28
CDR3aa: CASSLATYGGEGYTF
CDR3nt: TGTGCCAGCAGTCTCGCCACTTATGGGGGCGAAGGCTACACCTTC

d_gene: -
j_gene: TRBJ1-1
abundance: -
v_gene: TRBV9
CDR3aa: CASSVEVRDTEAFF
CDR3nt: TGTGCCAGCAGCGTAGAGGTCAGGGACACTGAAGCTTTCTTT

d_gene: -
j_gene: TRBJ2-7
abundance: -
v_gene: TRBV7-2
CDR3aa: CASSWGGTVFYEQYF
CDR3nt: TGTGCCAGCAGCTGGGGAGGGACAGTATTCTACGAGCAGTACTTC

d_gene: -
j_gene: TRBJ2-7
abundance: -
v_gene: TRBV11-2
CDR3aa: CASSLVHEQYF
CDR3nt: TGTGCCAGCAGCTTAGTCCACGAGCAGTACTTC

d_gene: -
j_gene: TRBJ1-2
abundance: -
v_gene: TRBV28
CDR3aa: CASSLWRGSYNYGYTF
CDR3nt: TGTGCCAGCAGTTTATGGAGGGGCAGTTATAACTATGGCTACACCTTC

d_gene: TRBD2
j_gene: TRBJ2-1
abundance: -
v_gene: TRBV7-2
CDR3aa: CASSLDPPSGYNEQFF
CDR3nt: TGTGCCAGCAGCTTAGATCCCCCTAGCGGATACAATGAGCAGTTCTTC

d_gene: TRBD2
j_gene: TRBJ2-2
abundance: -
v_gene: TRBV4-2
CDR3aa: CASSQFLLAGAWELFF
CDR3nt: TGTGCCAGCAGCCAGTTCCTACTAGCGGGAGCGTGGGAGCTGTTTTTT

d_gene: TRBD2
j_gene: TRBJ2-7
abundance: -
v_gene: TRBV28
CDR3aa: CASSPGRGWVYEQYF
CDR3nt: TGTGCCAGCAGCCCGGGGAGGGGCTGGGTTTACGAGCAGTACTTC

d_gene: TRBD1
j_gene: TRBJ2-7
abundance: once
v_gene: TRBV30
CDR3aa: CAWIGTARIQYF
CDR3nt: TGTGCCTGGATCGGGACAGCCCGAATTCAGTACTTC

d_gene: -
j_gene: TRBJ1-1
abundance: -
v_gene: TRBV30
CDR3aa: CAWTGNEAFF
CDR3nt: TGTGCCTGGACAGGGAATGAAGCTTTCTTT

d_gene: -
j_gene: TRBJ1-3
abundance: -
v_gene: TRBV6-1
CDR3aa: CASSEAGYGNIIYF
CDR3nt: TGTGCCAGCAGTGAAGCAGGGTACGGAAACATCATATATTTT

d_gene: -
j_gene: TRBJ2-1
abundance: -
v_gene: TRBV5-1
CDR3aa: CASSLGGSYNEQFF
CDR3nt: TGCGCCAGCAGCTTGGGCGGCAGTTACAATGAGCAGTTCTTC

d_gene: TRBD1
j_gene: TRBJ1-5
abundance: -
v_gene: TRBV27
CDR3aa: CASSSPGQPFVPQHF
CDR3nt: TGTGCCAGCAGTTCACCGGGACAGCCATTTGTGCCCCAGCATTTT

d_gene: -
j_gene: TRBJ1-2
abundance: -
v_gene: TRBV28
CDR3aa: CATFYLEDYGYTF
CDR3nt: TGTGCCACCTTCTACCTGGAGGACTATGGCTACACCTTC

d_gene: -
j_gene: TRBJ2-3
abundance: -
v_gene: TRBV5-1
CDR3aa: CASSRDSDLTDTQYF
CDR3nt: TGCGCCAGCAGTCGGGACTCTGACCTCACAGATACGCAGTATTTT

d_gene: TRBD2
j_gene: TRBJ2-3
abundance: -
v_gene: TRBV7-6
CDR3aa: CASSLQLAGADTQYF
CDR3nt: TGTGCCAGCAGCTTGCAGCTAGCGGGGGCAGATACGCAGTATTTT

d_gene: TRBD1
j_gene: TRBJ2-3
abundance: -
v_gene: TRBV19
CDR3aa: CASSIGGQVTDTQYF
CDR3nt: TGTGCCAGTAGTATAGGGGGACAGGTAACAGATACGCAGTATTTT

d_gene: TRBD1
j_gene: TRBJ1-2
abundance: -
v_gene: TRBV30
CDR3aa: CAWSVLLGTGPSGYTF
CDR3nt: TGTGCCTGGAGTGTACTTCTAGGGACAGGGCCAAGTGGCTACACCTTC

d_gene: -
j_gene: TRBJ2-7
abundance: -
v_gene: TRBV7-8
CDR3aa: CASSLGNNYEQYF
CDR3nt: TGTGCCAGCAGCTTAGGAAACAACTACGAGCAGTACTTC

d_gene: TRBD1
j_gene: TRBJ2-2
abundance: few
v_gene: TRBV5-1
CDR3aa: CASSVGQGGGELFF
CDR3nt: TGCGCCAGCAGCGTGGGACAGGGCGGCGGGGAGCTGTTTTTT

d_gene: TRBD1
j_gene: TRBJ2-7
abundance: -
v_gene: TRBV27
CDR3aa: CASAGTAYEQYF
CDR3nt: TGTGCCAGCGCCGGGACAGCCTACGAGCAGTACTTC

d_gene: -
j_gene: TRBJ2-1
abundance: once
v_gene: TRBV5-6
CDR3aa: CASSLREWFNEQFF
CDR3nt: TGTGCCAGCAGCCTCCGGGAGTGGTTCAATGAGCAGTTCTTC

d_gene: TRBD1
j_gene: TRBJ2-7
abundance: once
v_gene: TRBV4-1
CDR3aa: CASSRAGTGKGEQYF
CDR3nt: TGCGCCAGCAGCCGCGCCGGGACAGGGAAGGGGGAGCAGTACTTC

d_gene: TRBD1
j_gene: TRBJ1-4
abundance: -
v_gene: TRBV4-3
CDR3aa: CASSQRGGRPEKLFF
CDR3nt: TGCGCCAGCAGCCAACGAGGGGGCAGGCCTGAAAAACTGTTTTTT

d_gene: TRBD1
j_gene: TRBJ2-7
abundance: -
v_gene: TRBV7-9
CDR3aa: CASSTPGTGAYEQYF
CDR3nt: TGTGCCAGCAGCACTCCCGGGACAGGGGCCTACGAGCAGTACTTC

d_gene: TRBD1
j_gene: TRBJ1-2
abundance: -
v_gene: TRBV18
CDR3aa: CASSPYRGQGDYGYTF
CDR3nt: TGTGCCAGCTCACCATATCGTGGACAGGGGGACTATGGCTACACCTTC

d_gene: TRBD1
j_gene: TRBJ2-7
abundance: -
v_gene: TRBV6-6
CDR3aa: CASSYQGAGTYEQYF
CDR3nt: TGTGCCAGCAGTTATCAGGGGGCGGGAACCTACGAGCAGTACTTC

d_gene: TRBD2
j_gene: TRBJ2-1
abundance: -
v_gene: TRBV27
CDR3aa: CASSPSLAGGPEEQFF
CDR3nt: TGTGCCAGCAGTCCCAGCCTAGCGGGGGGGCCGGAGGAGCAGTTCTTC

d_gene: -
j_gene: TRBJ2-7
abundance: once
v_gene: TRBV7-2
CDR3aa: CASSLVLFEQYF
CDR3nt: TGTGCCAGCAGCTTAGTTCTCTTCGAGCAGTACTTC

d_gene: -
j_gene: TRBJ2-7
abundance: once
v_gene: TRBV6-1
CDR3aa: CASSVHFYEQYF
CDR3nt: TGTGCCAGCAGTGTACACTTCTACGAGCAGTACTTC

d_gene: -
j_gene: TRBJ2-3
abundance: -
v_gene: TRBV5-8
CDR3aa: CASSLAGTQYF
CDR3nt: TGTGCCAGCAGCTTGGCCGGTACGCAGTATTTT

d_gene: -
j_gene: TRBJ2-1
abundance: -
v_gene: TRBV7-2
CDR3aa: CASSLAGINEQFF
CDR3nt: TGTGCCAGCAGCTTAGCGGGTATCAATGAGCAGTTCTTC

d_gene: -
j_gene: TRBJ2-7
abundance: -
v_gene: TRBV6-1
CDR3aa: CASRQEPRYEQYF
CDR3nt: TGTGCCAGCCGACAGGAGCCCCGCTACGAGCAGTACTTC

d_gene: -
j_gene: TRBJ2-1
abundance: -
v_gene: TRBV5-1
CDR3aa: CASSPPGAYNEQFF
CDR3nt: TGCGCCAGCAGCCCGCCGGGGGCCTACAATGAGCAGTTCTTC

d_gene: TRBD1
j_gene: TRBJ2-5
abundance: -
v_gene: TRBV9
CDR3aa: CASSFRTGGLVETQYF
CDR3nt: TGTGCCAGCAGCTTTCGGACAGGGGGCTTGGTAGAGACCCAGTACTTC

d_gene: -
j_gene: TRBJ1-3
abundance: once
v_gene: TRBV14
CDR3aa: CASSQAPGRGANTIYF
CDR3nt: TGTGCCAGCAGCCAAGCCCCGGGGAGGGGCGCGAACACCATATATTTT

d_gene: -
j_gene: TRBJ2-2
abundance: -
v_gene: TRBV27
CDR3aa: CASSFSTSGELFF
CDR3nt: TGTGCCAGCAGTTTTTCTACGTCCGGGGAGCTGTTTTTT

d_gene: TRBD2
j_gene: TRBJ2-7
abundance: -
v_gene: TRBV2
CDR3aa: CASSGAGGPYEQYF
CDR3nt: TGTGCCAGCAGTGGTGCGGGAGGGCCGTACGAGCAGTACTTC

d_gene: -
j_gene: TRBJ2-7
abundance: -
v_gene: TRBV6-1
CDR3aa: CASTRAPSYEQYF
CDR3nt: TGTGCCAGCACTCGGGCGCCTTCCTACGAGCAGTACTTC

d_gene: -
j_gene: TRBJ2-4
abundance: -
v_gene: TRBV11-2
CDR3aa: CASSIRTGNIQYF
CDR3nt: TGTGCCAGCAGCATAAGGACGGGAAACATTCAGTACTTC

d_gene: -
j_gene: TRBJ1-3
abundance: -
v_gene: TRBV19
CDR3aa: CASSTGTAVRSGNTIYF
CDR3nt: TGTGCCAGTAGTACCGGGACGGCTGTACGCTCTGGAAACACCATATATTTT

d_gene: -
j_gene: TRBJ1-5
abundance: -
v_gene: TRBV5-1
CDR3aa: CASSLVPRAERKQPQHF
CDR3nt: TGCGCCAGCAGCTTGGTCCCTAGGGCAGAGAGGAAACAGCCCCAGCATTTT

d_gene: TRBD2
j_gene: TRBJ2-1
abundance: -
v_gene: TRBV7-3
CDR3aa: CASSPGLAVGEQFF
CDR3nt: TGTGCCAGCAGCCCTGGACTAGCGGTAGGTGAGCAGTTCTTC

d_gene: -
j_gene: TRBJ2-5
abundance: many
v_gene: TRBV4-2
CDR3aa: CASSHVGETQYF
CDR3nt: TGTGCCAGCAGCCATGTGGGAGAGACCCAGTACTTC

d_gene: -
j_gene: TRBJ2-3
abundance: once
v_gene: TRBV6-1
CDR3aa: CASSESVDTQYF
CDR3nt: TGTGCCAGCAGTGAATCCGTAGATACGCAGTATTTT

d_gene: TRBD2
j_gene: TRBJ2-1
abundance: -
v_gene: TRBV28
CDR3aa: CASSSPGTSGASSYNEQFF
CDR3nt: TGTGCCAGCAGCTCCCCCGGGACTAGCGGAGCCAGCTCCTACAATGAGCAGTTCTTC

d_gene: TRBD2
j_gene: TRBJ2-1
abundance: many
v_gene: TRBV7-9
CDR3aa: CASSFLAVAYNEQFF
CDR3nt: TGTGCCAGCAGCTTCCTAGCGGTGGCCTACAATGAGCAGTTCTTC

d_gene: TRBD2
j_gene: TRBJ2-7
abundance: -
v_gene: TRBV7-9
CDR3aa: CASSSRPGPGLAGAYEQYF
CDR3nt: TGTGCCAGCAGCTCTCGTCCGGGGCCGGGACTAGCGGGAGCCTACGAGCAGTACTTC

d_gene: -
j_gene: TRBJ2-5
abundance: -
v_gene: TRBV20-1
CDR3aa: CSVQKSETQYF
CDR3nt: TGCAGTGTTCAAAAATCAGAGACCCAGTACTTC

d_gene: -
j_gene: TRBJ1-2
abundance: -
v_gene: TRBV11-2
CDR3aa: CASSLGGDYGYTF
CDR3nt: TGTGCCAGCAGCTTAGGGGGGGATTATGGCTACACCTTC

d_gene: -
j_gene: TRBJ1-1
abundance: -
v_gene: TRBV19
CDR3aa: CASSIVGRGKTEAFF
CDR3nt: TGTGCCAGTAGTATAGTGGGACGGGGGAAGACTGAAGCTTTCTTT

d_gene: -
j_gene: TRBJ1-1
abundance: -
v_gene: TRBV4-2
CDR3aa: CASSHRQMNTEAFF
CDR3nt: TGTGCCAGCAGCCATCGGCAGATGAACACTGAAGCTTTCTTT